This TCR beta chain came from a study of control samples from healthy donors and cancer patients. Some clones are missing from TCRdb's copy, which holds only in-frame ones; the method was immunoSEQ multiplex PCR. The table shows about 75,000 clones, with around 94% occurring only once. The CDR3 is 14 residues long. Germline V CDR1 and CDR2: SGHTA, FQGNSA. V was shortened by 5 bases and J by 5 bases, with 10 bases between the two germline ends. The receptor comes from a woman aged 40 to 50 in good health. This chain joins TRBV7-2 and TRBJ1-6; a possible D gene is TRBD1 (6 bases). Sequenced sample: blood. CDR3 DNA sequence: TGTGCCAGCAGCATACAGGGTAATAATTCACCCCTCCACTTT. This codes for CASSIQGNNSPLHF.